Below, 19 T cell receptor beta chains from the same sample are listed, as sequenced in a study of cytomegalovirus exposure and HLA in healthy donors. Some clones are missing from TCRdb's copy, which holds only in-frame ones; the method was immunoSEQ multiplex PCR. The table has 150,000 to 200,000 clones, roughly 90% seen once. Material for sequencing was PBMCs. All receptors come from a woman in her 30s in good health and CMV-seronegative.

The chain has TRBV5-1 and TRBJ2-2; 7 bases are shared with TRBD1. The germline CDR1 and CDR2 sequences are SGHRS and YFSETQ. The CDR3 spans 14 residues. V lost 5 bases and J lost 0; bases outside the gene matches: 1. CDR3 bases: TGCGCCAGCAGAGGGACAGCGAACACCGGGGAGCTGTTTTTT. Protein: CASRGTANTGELFF.

The table lists this clone with a count of one. The CDR3 loop is CSVGAGVSYNEQFF. CDR3 coding DNA: TGCAGCGTCGGAGCGGGAGTCTCCTACAATGAGCAGTTCTTC. The rearrangement links TRBV29-1 to TRBJ2-1; 8 nucleotides line up with TRBD2. The CDR3 is 14 residues long. J lost 0 bases, V lost 6 bases, and 4 bases had no gene match. Germline V gene lookup returns CDR1 SQVTM and CDR2 ANQGSEA.

This clone was seen a single time. The chain couples TRBV5-1 to TRBJ2-7, with unresolved D. V shed 0 bases and J shed 2 bases, with 12 bases lying between them. Germline assignment: CDR1 SGHRS and CDR2 YFSETQ. The CDR3 consists of 15 residues. CDR3 region: CASSLASTVTYEQYF. The CDR3 DNA is TGCGCCAGCAGCTTGGCGTCGACTGTAACCTACGAGCAGTACTTC.

This clone has a handful of counts. V usage is TRBV5-6 and J usage is TRBJ1-1, with D possibly matching TRBD1 (5 bases). Germline V gene lookup returns CDR1 SGHDT and CDR2 YYEEEE. Trimming took off 1 base at V and 7 bases at J, with 11 bases between the two ends. CDR3 length equals 13 residues. CDR3 nucleotide sequence: TGTGCCAGCAGCTTGTTCTCAGGGAGTGAAGCTTTCTTT. Residues: CASSLFSGSEAFF.

The chain joins TRBV11-2 to TRBJ2-7; D may match TRBD1 or TRBD2 (6 bases each). CDR1 SGHAT and CDR2 FQNNGV come from the germline V gene. The V gene lost 4 bases and the J gene lost 4 bases, with 17 bases spanning the gap. The length of the CDR3 is 15 residues. CDR3 sequence: CASSSGVGGWYEQYF. DNA of the CDR3: TGTGCCAGCAGCTCAGGGGTAGGGGGGTGGTACGAGCAGTACTTC. Using reference TRBV11-2 and TRBJ2-7 for the parts outside the CDR3, the full variable domain is EAGVAQSPRYKIIEKRQSVAFWCNPISGHATLYWYQQILGQGPKLLIQFQNNGVVDDSQLPKDRFSAERLKGVDSTLKIQPAKLEDSAVYLCASSSGVGGWYEQYFGPGTRLTVT.

The rearrangement links TRBV2 to TRBJ1-2; tentative D call: TRBD1 (6 bases). The germline gives CDR1 SNHLY, CDR2 FYNNEI. This CDR3 region has 16 residues. The V and J ends lost 2 bases and 2 bases respectively, with 15 bases between them. CDR3 DNA: TGTGCCAGCAGTGAATGGTCCTGGACAGACAACTATGGCTACACCTTC. Encoded protein: CASSEWSWTDNYGYTF.

The chain uses TRBV6-5 and TRBJ1-1; TRBD1 is a possible D gene (5 bases). The CDR3 loop spans 14 amino acids. Germline V CDR1 and CDR2: MNHEY, SVGAGI. V lost 7 bases to trimming and J lost 3 bases, with 15 bases between them. CDR3 DNA sequence: TGTGCCAGCACCCTGGGGGGAGAGGACACTGAAGCTTTCTTT. This encodes CASTLGGEDTEAFF.

This chain uses TRBV19 with TRBJ2-3; 7 bases match TRBD2. The CDR3 has 17 amino acids. Germline V gene lookup returns CDR1 LNHDA and CDR2 SQIVND (reference sequence). J gave up 6 bases and V 3 bases, and 15 bases lay outside the gene matches. The CDR3 DNA follows: TGTGCCAGTAGTATTGGGGACTCGGGAGGCGCACGGGATACGCAGTATTTT. Encoded protein: CASSIGDSGGARDTQYF.

This chain uses TRBV14 with TRBJ2-3; D perhaps matches TRBD2 (5 bases). V was clipped by 0 bases and J by 3 bases, with 10 bases between them. CDR1 and CDR2 (germline): SGHDN, FVKESK. The length of the CDR3 is 15 residues. CDR3 residues: CASSQERARTDTQYF. CDR3 bases: TGTGCCAGCAGCCAAGAGAGGGCTAGAACAGATACGCAGTATTTT.

The chain joins TRBV28 to TRBJ1-1; D possibly corresponds to TRBD1 (6 bases). Trimming cost V 6 bases and J 4 bases, with 21 bases left between them. The germline gives CDR1 MDHEN, CDR2 SYDVKM. The CDR3 covers 16 residues. In nucleotides, the CDR3 is TGTGCCAGCAGAGAGCTCGGGGGGGCCTGGGGCACTGAAGCTTTCTTT. Its translation is CASRELGGAWGTEAFF.

This chain uses TRBV5-1 with TRBJ2-1; 16 bases align to TRBD2. Germline V lookup: CDR1 SGHRS, CDR2 YFSETQ. V lost 4 bases to trimming and J lost 3 bases; unmatched junction nucleotides: 4. The CDR3 length is 17 residues. This chain's CDR3 is CASSMGLAGGGYNEQFF. The DNA of the CDR3 is TGCGCCAGCAGCATGGGACTAGCGGGAGGGGGCTACAATGAGCAGTTCTTC.

The chain combines TRBV7-8 with TRBJ1-2; perhaps TRBD1 as D (6 bases). Trimming took off 1 base at V and 4 bases at J, with 13 bases between the two ends. The CDR3 contains 15 residues. From germline, CDR1 is SGHVS and CDR2 FQNEAQ. This chain's CDR3 is CASSLGGRGAYGYTF. In nucleotides, the CDR3 is TGTGCCAGCAGCTTAGGAGGCAGGGGCGCCTATGGCTACACCTTC. Filled out from reference TRBV7-8 and TRBJ1-2, the complete variable domain reads GAGVSQSPRYKVAKRGQDVALRCDPISGHVSLFWYQQALGQGPEFLTYFQNEAQLDKSGLPSDRFFAERPEGSVSTLKIQRTQQEDSAVYLCASSLGGRGAYGYTFGSGTRLTVV.

The genes are TRBV7-9 and TRBJ2-7; 9 bases are shared with TRBD2. The CDR3 spans 15 residues. Germline CDR1 and CDR2: SEHNR and FQNEAQ (reference sequence). J lost 5 bases, V lost 7 bases, and 12 bases had no gene match. The CDR3 sequence is CASTWAGTSLNEQYF. The CDR3 nucleotides are TGTGCCAGCACCTGGGCCGGGACTAGCCTAAACGAGCAGTACTTC.

The sample holds one count of this clone. V and J are TRBV5-4 and TRBJ2-1, with a weak D call TRBD1 (6 bases). This CDR3 has 13 residues. V gave up 5 bases and J gave up 6 bases, with 12 bases separating them. The germline V gene has CDR1 SGHNT and CDR2 YYREEE (reference sequence). This CDR3 is CASSFRGGNEQFF. For the CDR3, the DNA is TGTGCCAGCAGTTTTCGAGGGGGCAATGAGCAGTTCTTC.

The chain links TRBV19 to TRBJ1-1, with no clear D. The CDR3 totals 14 residues. The V gene lost 3 bases and the J gene lost 2 bases, with 10 bases spanning the gap. Germline CDR1 and CDR2: LNHDA and SQIVND (reference sequence). CDR3 residues: CASSMGWSNTEAFF. For the CDR3, the DNA is TGTGCCAGTAGTATGGGTTGGTCTAACACTGAAGCTTTCTTT.

A single count supports this clone. The CDR3: CASSPTGTGRSYGYTF. CDR3 DNA: TGTGCCAGTAGTCCGACCGGGACAGGGAGAAGCTATGGCTACACCTTC. J is TRBJ1-2 and V is TRBV19; 9 positions match TRBD1. The CDR3 has 16 amino acids. Per the germline V gene, CDR1 is LNHDA and CDR2 is SQIVND (reference sequence). With 5 bases clipped from V and 4 bases from J, the junction kept 11 bases outside the gene matches. The whole variable domain, remainder taken from reference TRBV19 and TRBJ1-2, is DGGITQSPKYLFRKEGQNVTLSCEQNLNHDAMYWYRQDPGQGLRLIYYSQIVNDFQKGDIAEGYSVSREKKESFPLTVTSAQKNPTAFYLCASSPTGTGRSYGYTFGSGTRLTVV.

The chain recombines TRBV9 with TRBJ2-1, with TRBD2 matching over 12 bases. The CDR3 totals 15 residues. With 0 bases clipped from V and 13 bases from J, the junction kept 8 bases outside the gene matches. Per the germline V gene, CDR1 is SGDLS and CDR2 is YYNGEE. CDR3 loop: CASSVGTSGTMSQFF. The CDR3 nucleotides are TGTGCCAGCAGCGTAGGGACTAGCGGGACAATGAGCCAGTTCTTC.

CDR3 residues: CSVEEDRYEQYF. As DNA, the CDR3 is TGCAGCGTTGAAGAAGACAGGTACGAGCAGTACTTC. The genes are TRBV29-1 and TRBJ2-7; possibly TRBD1 for D (6 bases). Germline CDR1 reads SQVTM; CDR2 reads ANQGSEA. The CDR3 is made up of 12 amino acids. Trimming took 0 bases from V and 4 from J, leaving 7 bases between them.

J is TRBJ1-4 and V is TRBV6-1, with 8 bases that match TRBD1. This CDR3 is built from 13 residues. Germline V gene lookup returns CDR1 MNHNS and CDR2 SASEGT. V was pared by 9 bases and J by 12 bases, with 12 bases of the junction left unmatched. The CDR3 region has the DNA TGTGCCAGTCGGACAGGGTCGGCGATGGAACTGTTTTTT. Its translation is CASRTGSAMELFF.